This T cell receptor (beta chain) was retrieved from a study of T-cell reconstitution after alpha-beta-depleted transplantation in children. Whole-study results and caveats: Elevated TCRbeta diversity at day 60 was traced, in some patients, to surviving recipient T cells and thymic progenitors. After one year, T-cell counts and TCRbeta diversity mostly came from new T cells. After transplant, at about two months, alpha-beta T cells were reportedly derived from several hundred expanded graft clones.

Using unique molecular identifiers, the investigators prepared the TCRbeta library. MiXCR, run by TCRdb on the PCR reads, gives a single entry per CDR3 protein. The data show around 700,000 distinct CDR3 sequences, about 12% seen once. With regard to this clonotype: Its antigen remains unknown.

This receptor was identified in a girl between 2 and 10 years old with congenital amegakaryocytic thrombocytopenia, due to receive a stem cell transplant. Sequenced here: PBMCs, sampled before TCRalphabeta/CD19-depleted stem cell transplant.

The CDR3 sequence: CASSLMAYTGELFF. DNA for the CDR3: TGTGCCAGCAGCTTAATGGCTTATACCGGGGAGCTGTTTTTT. The chain has TRBV7-3 and TRBJ2-2; D not resolved. This CDR3 has 14 amino acids. Looked up from germline, CDR1 is SGHTA and CDR2 is FQGTGA. V gave up 1 base and J gave up 5 bases, with 8 bases separating them.